What follows describes a single T cell receptor (beta chain). The clone's antigen remains unknown. Per-base quality was not reported, and no clone a single base away is much larger than it. TCRbeta CDR3 regions were amplified from genomic DNA using the immunoSEQ Assay, a bias-controlled multiplex PCR. Regarding the original processing steps: The number of nucleated cells in each sample was estimated from the amplification of reference gene primers within the assay. Sequence reads were collapsed and filtered to measure the absolute abundance of every unique TCRbeta CDR3 rearrangement. For each sample, productive Simpson clonality was calculated as the square root of Simpson's diversity index across productive rearrangements. This immuneACCESS table, as held by TCRdb, lists in-frame sequences with V and J called but not all clones. Of the missing ones, under half trace to an unresolved V gene in checked studies; the others have no known cause. The V and J calls and clone size come from that table; D and trimming were worked out from the DNA. In this sample the table shows about 200,000 clones, 80% of which occur a single time. The top ten clonotypes cover about 7% of the sample.

This entry comes from a study of blood T cell repertoires in COVID-19 (dated by TCRdb to the early 2020s). Regarding the complete study: The collaborator samples originated in the United States, Italy and Spain and spanned the acute and convalescent phases of COVID-19. The material from the prospective study consisted of cDNA or gDNA derived from T cells, B-cell-depleted T cells, or PBMCs. Deeply sampled blood TCRbeta repertoires from subjects exposed to, actively infected with, or recovered from COVID-19 were included in the dataset. The repertoires were released in a freely available public database intended as a resource for research on the immune response to SARS-CoV-2. Samples came from the ongoing ImmuneRACE study (first 160 participants) plus 1,254 subjects from 6 global collaborators. Sample metadata almost always included a de-identified subject ID, COVID-19 status, age in years and sex. Where available, HLA class I and class II types were taken from metadata supplied by the sample provider and were not determined by assay-based typing. Here is what the overall study found, with its caveats: The quantity of clinical and demographic metadata differed by source and by participant and was supplied without curation.

Whole blood was collected in K2EDTA tubes by collaborating institutions according to the institutions' own protocols. For TCRbeta analysis, collaborator samples were shipped as frozen whole blood, as isolated PBMCs, or as DNA extracted from either sample type. The junction shows trimming of 4 bases on V and 4 bases on J, plus 9 bases between the germline ends. The germline V gene yields KGHDR for CDR1 and SFDVKD for CDR2. The CDR3 goes from the cysteine to the phenylalanine over 13 residues. Only the CDR3 portion is preserved as DNA: 39 bases, with reading frame beginning at the first base. Recombination linked TRBV24-1 to TRBJ1-1; TRBD1 is possibly the D segment (5 matching bases). The sequenced sample was peripheral blood. This TCR was recovered from a man in his sixties with acute or convalescent COVID-19. The DNA sequence reads TGTGCCACCAGTGACAGGGTGAGCACTGAAGCTTTCTTT. Its amino acids are CATSDRVSTEAFF.